One and the same sample provided the 23 T cell receptor beta chains below, sequenced in a study of regulatory T cells in long-lasting Graves disease. The time point was: persistent/refractory GD, antithyroid drugs over 5 years with positive TRAb. The TCR library was made from RNA extracted from PBMCs. Libraries of TCR beta came from iRepertoire HTBI primers plus Arm-PCR of CDR3 regions. Via MiXCR, TCRdb re-called the multiplex PCR reads, giving one row per CDR3 protein. The data hold 350,000 to 500,000 distinct CDR3 sequences, with around 20% observed a single time. Sequenced here: peripheral blood mononuclear cells (PBMCs), sampled when the disease was refractory, from a patient treated with antithyroid drugs. These TCRs come from a female donor with Graves disease.

At least ten counts were recorded for this clonotype. CDR3 region: CASRGGGGVQAKNIQYF. The DNA of the CDR3 is TGTGCCAGCAGGGGAGGGGGCGGGGTCCAGGCCAAAAACATTCAGTACTTC. This chain connects TRBV28 to TRBJ2-4; tentatively, D is TRBD1 or TRBD2 (7 bases each). Trimming left V 6 bases short and J 1 base short, with 19 bases between. Germline V gives CDR1 MDHEN, CDR2 SYDVKM. The length of the CDR3 is 17 residues. Looking up the rest from reference TRBV28 and TRBJ2-4 gives the full variable domain: DVKVTQSSRYLVKRTGEKVFLECVQDMDHENMFWYRQDPGLGLRLIYFSYDVKMKEKGDIPEGYSVSREKKERFSLILESASTNQTSMYLCASRGGGGVQAKNIQYFGAGTRLSVL.

The chain recombines TRBV30 with TRBJ2-7; D might be TRBD1 (7 bases). Germline V gives CDR1 GTSNPN, CDR2 SVGIG (reference sequence). V was clipped by 1 base and J by 10 bases, with 11 bases between them. The CDR3 covers 11 residues. CDR3 amino acids: CAWSAGGIQYF. DNA of the CDR3: TGTGCCTGGAGTGCAGGGGGGATACAGTACTTC.

The genes are TRBV5-4 and TRBJ2-7, with 12 bases fitting TRBD2. CDR1 and CDR2 from the germline V gene are SGHNT and YYREEE (reference sequence). This CDR3 spans 15 amino acids. Unmatched junction bases numbered 0, after V lost 0 bases and J lost 2 bases. The CDR3 region has the DNA TGTGCCAGCAGCTTGGCTAGCGGGAGGGCCTACGAGCAGTACTTC. As protein: CASSLASGRAYEQYF.

The rearrangement uses TRBV6-1 and TRBJ1-4; D remains unclear. The CDR3 sequence is 16 residues long. V lost 6 bases to trimming and J lost 0 bases, with 14 bases between them. In germline, CDR1 is MNHNS, CDR2 SASEGT. CDR3 loop: CASSPYTPATNEKLFF. CDR3 in DNA: TGTGCCAGCAGCCCGTACACCCCCGCAACTAATGAAAAACTGTTTTTT.

The rearrangement links TRBV24-1 to TRBJ2-5; 11 bases are shared with TRBD1. The V and J ends lost 4 bases and 2 bases, in that order; junction bases with no gene match: 5. CDR3 length equals 16 residues. Germline-derived CDR1 and CDR2 are KGHDR and SFDVKD. Here the CDR3 DNA reads TGTGCCACCAGTGACTCCGGGACAGGGGGTCAAGAGACCCAGTACTTC. As protein: CATSDSGTGGQETQYF.

This clonotype was detected only once. The chain has TRBV15 and TRBJ2-1; D perhaps matches TRBD2 (6 bases). The CDR3 is 17 residues long. Trimming shortened V by 0 bases and J by 5 bases, and 17 bases separated the two germline ends. Germline lookup yields CDR1 LNHNV and CDR2 YYDKDF (reference sequence). The CDR3 reads CATSRDLKGGADNEQFF. The CDR3 coding sequence is TGTGCCACCAGCAGAGACCTTAAGGGAGGAGCGGACAATGAGCAGTTCTTC.

This clonotype has just a few counts. This chain joins TRBV7-8 and TRBJ2-3; no definite D call. Germline V lookup: CDR1 SGHVS, CDR2 FQNEAQ. Trimming cost V 6 bases and J 0 bases, with 10 bases left between them. The CDR3 is made up of 14 amino acids. DNA for the CDR3: TGTGCCAGCAGTCCACCCACTAGCACAGATACGCAGTATTTT. The encoded protein is CASSPPTSTDTQYF.

This clonotype was seen a single time. This may be a read error: a much more frequent sequence differs by one nucleotide. This chain uses TRBV28 with TRBJ2-5; 12 bases fit TRBD2. Per the germline V gene, CDR1 is MDHEN and CDR2 is SYDVKM. The CDR3 runs to 13 residues. V shed 9 bases, J shed 9 bases, and the junction held 8 bases outside the gene matches. The CDR3 nucleotides are TGTGCCAGTCTAGCGGGAGGGCCCGGGGCCCAGTACTTC. Amino acid sequence: CASLAGGPGAQYF.

This clonotype has only a few counts. This chain joins TRBV28 and TRBJ2-3; possible D gene TRBD2, 5 bases. This CDR3 region has 15 residues. V was trimmed by 3 bases and J by 1 base, leaving 11 bases between them. Looked up from germline, CDR1 is MDHEN and CDR2 is SYDVKM. CDR3: CASSLVGAGTDTQYF. In DNA, the CDR3 is TGTGCCAGCAGTTTGGTGGGAGCTGGCACAGATACGCAGTATTTT.

The rearrangement joins TRBV20-1 to TRBJ2-5; D not resolved. The CDR3 has 13 residues. The germline CDR1 and CDR2 sequences are DFQATT and SNEGSKA (reference sequence). Trimming removed 0 bases from V and 3 bases from J, with 8 bases in between. CDR3 sequence: CSARDPSKETQYF. The CDR3 nucleotides are TGCAGTGCTAGAGATCCGAGTAAAGAGACCCAGTACTTC.

This clonotype has at least ten counts. V and J are TRBV20-1 and TRBJ2-5, with TRBD2 matching over 11 bases. Germline V gene lookup returns CDR1 DFQATT and CDR2 SNEGSKA (reference sequence). The ends lost 6 bases at V and 4 bases at J; junction bases unmatched: 7. The CDR3 loop spans 14 amino acids. CDR3 coding DNA: TGCAGTGCGGTCCCGGGACTAGCGGTAGAGACCCAGTACTTC. It specifies CSAVPGLAVETQYF.

The chain carries TRBV18 and TRBJ2-1; the D gene is possibly TRBD2 (5 bases). Germline V gene lookup returns CDR1 KGHSH and CDR2 LQKENI. The CDR3 spans 16 residues. The V end was cut by 5 bases, the J end by 1 base, with 15 bases between. CDR3: CASSKDAGVSYNEQFF. The DNA of the CDR3 is TGTGCCAGCTCAAAAGACGCGGGTGTATCCTACAATGAGCAGTTCTTC.

The chain joins TRBV4-1 to TRBJ1-2; D possibly corresponds to TRBD1 (5 bases). The germline V and J ends were trimmed by 2 bases and 0 bases, with 13 bases remaining between them. In germline, CDR1 is MGHRA, CDR2 YSYEKL. The CDR3 is 16 amino acids. The CDR3 nucleotides are TGCGCCAGCAGCCAAAAGCCCGGGACCACTAACTATGGCTACACCTTC. Protein product: CASSQKPGTTNYGYTF.

This clonotype was observed a few times. Here the CDR3 DNA reads TGCAGTGCTAGAGATCTCAGGGGTAGGCTAGCGGGACAGAACACCGGGGAGCTGTTTTTT. Protein: CSARDLRGRLAGQNTGELFF. The gene calls are TRBV20-1 and TRBJ2-2; TRBD2 agrees at 9 bases. Trimming removed 0 bases from V and 1 base from J; junction bases left unmatched: 15. CDR1 DFQATT and CDR2 SNEGSKA come from the germline V gene (reference sequence). The CDR3 length is 20 residues.

Of note for this clonotype: The conserved phenylalanine or tryptophan is not found at the CDR3 terminus, so this likely reflects a read error. The rearrangement links TRBV7-8 to TRBJ2-7; no clear D gene. The CDR3 consists of 14 residues. Germline V lookup: CDR1 SGHVS, CDR2 FQNEAQ. The V end was cut by 0 bases, the J end by 6 bases, with 12 bases between. CDR3 amino acids: CASSLAESLSEQYL. CDR3 in DNA: TGTGCCAGCAGCTTAGCCGAGAGCCTAAGCGAGCAGTACCTC.

This clonotype was seen a single time. Just one base apart from a much larger clone, this may be a read error. The chain's CDR3 is CGSSPRTGVRETQYF. The DNA of the CDR3 is TGTGGCAGCAGTCCAAGGACAGGGGTGAGGGAGACCCAGTACTTC. The V gene is TRBV27, the J gene TRBJ2-5; TRBD1 aligns across 9 bases. The germline gives CDR1 MNHEY, CDR2 SMNVEV (reference sequence). The CDR3 consists of 15 residues.

The chain has TRBV4-1 and TRBJ1-1; D is undetermined. V lost 1 base and J 6 bases, leaving 12 bases between the germline ends. The V gene's germline CDR1 is MGHRA and CDR2 YSYEKL. The CDR3 has 14 residues. The CDR3 region is CASSQGPRAAEAFF. CDR3 DNA: TGCGCCAGCAGCCAAGGGCCCCGAGCCGCTGAAGCTTTCTTT.

This clonotype occurred a few times. The genes are TRBV28 and TRBJ2-1; TRBD1 agrees at 7 bases. CDR1 is MDHEN, CDR2 SYDVKM, per germline. V shed 3 bases and J 6 bases; nucleotides not matched to a gene: 8. CDR3 length: 15 amino acids. This chain's CDR3 is CASSLAGGWVNEQFF. The CDR3 DNA reads as TGTGCCAGCAGTTTGGCAGGGGGTTGGGTCAATGAGCAGTTCTTC.

This chain uses TRBV27 with TRBJ1-6; D is ambiguous. Trimming stripped 6 bases from V and 7 bases from J, with 7 bases between. Per the germline V gene, CDR1 is MNHEY and CDR2 is SMNVEV (reference sequence). CDR3 length: 12 amino acids. CDR3 amino acids: CASSLLNSPLHF. In DNA form, the CDR3 reads TGTGCCAGCAGCTTACTCAATTCACCCCTCCACTTT.

This chain connects TRBV5-1 to TRBJ2-2; unclear D gene. V was trimmed by 0 bases and J by 7 bases, leaving 10 bases between them. Germline loops: CDR1 SGHRS, CDR2 YFSETQ. The length of the CDR3 is 14 residues. The CDR3: CASSLADGGGELFF. The CDR3 DNA reads as TGCGCCAGCAGCTTGGCAGACGGCGGCGGGGAGCTGTTTTTT.

As to this clonotype: An end of the junction does not agree with germline; a read error may underlie this. The chain links TRBV10-2 to TRBJ2-5; D possibly matches TRBD1 or TRBD2 (5 bases each). Germline V gene data show CDR1 as WSHSY and CDR2 as SAAADI. The CDR3 covers 16 residues. CDR3: CASSEGMGESRETRYF. CDR3 bases: TGCGCCAGCAGTGAGGGGATGGGGGAGTCACGAGAGACCCGGTACTTC.

This clonotype was detected a few times. The CDR3 DNA is TGTGCCAGCGTACAGGAAGCGGGTGGAGAGACCCAGTACTTC. Its translation is CASVQEAGGETQYF. This chain links TRBV27 with TRBJ2-5; D might be TRBD2 (6 bases). Trimming shortened V by 8 bases and J by 4 bases, and 17 bases separated the two germline ends. CDR3 length: 14 amino acids. CDR1 and CDR2 from the germline V gene are MNHEY and SMNVEV (reference sequence).

This clonotype has ten or more counts. The chain uses TRBV6-5 and TRBJ2-7, with TRBD1 identical over 10 bases. CDR3 length equals 15 residues. The trim removed 4 bases at V and 7 bases at J, leaving 10 bases unmatched. Germline values: CDR1 MNHEY, CDR2 SVGAGI. The CDR3 loop is CASSWDRGSGDEQYF. The CDR3 DNA sequence: TGTGCCAGCAGTTGGGACAGGGGATCGGGGGATGAGCAGTACTTC.